This T cell receptor beta chain is from a study of T cell repertoires in cytomegalovirus infection. Looking at the study overall: TCR beta signatures that were public indicated CMV infection and matching HLA type.

J was trimmed by 9 bases and V by 5 bases; bases with no gene match: 8. This CDR3 has 14 residues. To note about this clonotype: No antigen is known for it.

Study-level results: HLA-C-restricted CMV-specific TCR beta clonotypes were dominant in the ex vivo response.

TCRdb recomputed calls from the reads with MiXCR, one row per CDR3 protein. The sample holds approximately 750,000 distinct CDR3 sequences, 35% to 40% seen once. The receptor was isolated from a human donor in good health (CMV status not recorded). Some clones in this sample may be carry-over from other donors' samples. Sequenced input: PBMCs. The genes are TRBV12-3 or TRBV12-4 and TRBJ2-7; 12 nucleotides line up with TRBD2. As DNA, the CDR3 is TGTGCCAGCAGTCTCGGACTAGCGGGGTTAGGGCAGTACTTC. This sequence encodes CASSLGLAGLGQYF.